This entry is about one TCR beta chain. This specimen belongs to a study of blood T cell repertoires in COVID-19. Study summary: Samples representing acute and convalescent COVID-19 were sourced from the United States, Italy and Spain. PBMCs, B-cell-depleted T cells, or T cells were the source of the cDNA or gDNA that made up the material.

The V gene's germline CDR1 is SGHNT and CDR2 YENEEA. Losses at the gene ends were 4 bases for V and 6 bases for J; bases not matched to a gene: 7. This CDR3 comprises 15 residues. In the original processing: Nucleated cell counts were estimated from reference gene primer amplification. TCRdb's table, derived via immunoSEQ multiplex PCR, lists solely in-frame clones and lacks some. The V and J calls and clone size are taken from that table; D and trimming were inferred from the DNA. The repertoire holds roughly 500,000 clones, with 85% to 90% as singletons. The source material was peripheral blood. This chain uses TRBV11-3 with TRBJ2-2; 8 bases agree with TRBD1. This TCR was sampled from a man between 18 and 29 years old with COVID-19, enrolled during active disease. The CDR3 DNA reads TGTGCCAGCAGCTCAGGGGGCGCTGGGGCCGGGGAGCTGTTTTTT. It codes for CASSSGGAGAGELFF. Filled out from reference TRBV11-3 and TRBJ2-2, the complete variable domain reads EAGVVQSPRYKIIEKKQPVAFWCNPISGHNTLYWYLQNLGQGPELLIRYENEEAVDDSQLPKDRFSAERLKGVDSTLKIQPAELGDSAVYLCASSSGGAGAGELFFGEGSRLTVL.